This T cell receptor (beta chain) came from a study of OX40 agonist ivuxolimab in advanced cancers. Study results and caveats: Among the lowest peripheral clonal expansion occurred in 0.1-3.0 mg/kg partial responders.

At cycle 4 day 1, cycle 7 day 1, and baseline, blood was sampled. The V segment lost 3 bases and the J segment 5 bases; nucleotides outside the gene matches: 3. The CDR3 sequence is 14 residues long. The germline gives CDR1 MGHRA, CDR2 YSYEKL. This clone was seen a single time. Its antigen is as yet unknown. The table came from immunoSEQ multiplex PCR; TCRdb's copy has only in-frame clones and leaves some out. The data show 50,000 or so clones, with about 83% seen just once and 4.6% held by the top ten. The sequencing here drew on CD4+ or CD8+ T cells sorted from blood, taken in a trial of the OX40 agonist ivuxolimab. This chain uses TRBV4-1 with TRBJ2-2; the match to TRBD1 covers 7 bases. The receptor was isolated from an adult with an advanced solid tumor such as melanoma, head and neck, liver or kidney cancer. The CDR3 reads CASSHPRGTGELFF. CDR3 DNA: TGCGCCAGCAGCCACCCCAGGGGGACCGGGGAGCTGTTTTTT.